Each of the 26 T cell receptor beta chains below was sequenced from the same sample in a study of blood T cell repertoires in COVID-19. The data were produced by immunoSEQ multiplex PCR, yet TCRdb's version contains in-frame clones alone and is incomplete. The sample holds fewer than 250,000 clones, roughly 84% seen once. The sample consisted of peripheral blood. These TCRs come from a human donor in a cohort sampled during active COVID-19.

This clone was picked up one time. V is TRBV11-2 and J is TRBJ2-5; maybe TRBD2 (6 bases). Germline V gives CDR1 SGHAT, CDR2 FQNNGV. CDR3 length: 15 residues. Trimming shortened V by 4 bases and J by 5 bases, and 17 bases separated the two germline ends. CDR3 amino acids: CASSYDRGGGETQYF. CDR3 DNA sequence: TGTGCCAGCAGCTACGACCGGGGCGGAGGGGAGACCCAGTACTTC.

The chain recombines TRBV4-2 with TRBJ2-1; 7 bases fit TRBD2. Losses at the gene ends were 1 base for V and 8 bases for J; bases not matched to a gene: 11. CDR3 size: 16 residues. Germline lookup yields CDR1 LGHNA and CDR2 YNFKEQ. CDR3 region: CASSQASGRTRDEQFF. CDR3 sequence (DNA): TGTGCCAGCAGCCAAGCATCAGGACGGACTAGGGATGAGCAGTTCTTC.

In its sample, this clone was seen once. The V gene is TRBV27, the J gene TRBJ2-7; no clear D. From germline, CDR1 is MNHEY and CDR2 SMNVEV (reference sequence). This CDR3 is built from 15 residues. V lost 2 bases and J 1 base, leaving 12 bases between the germline ends. As DNA, the CDR3 is TGTGCCAGCAGTTTACATTGGGCCCCATCCTACGAGCAGTACTTC. It encodes CASSLHWAPSYEQYF.

As regards this clone: Other nucleotide sequences in the sample specify the same CDR3. The chain couples TRBV5-1 to TRBJ2-7; TRBD2 aligns across 10 bases. J lost 3 bases, V lost 0 bases, and 3 bases had no gene match. Germline loops: CDR1 SGHRS, CDR2 YFSETQ. The CDR3 totals 15 residues. The CDR3 DNA reads TGCGCCAGCAGCTTGGGGGCTAGCGGGAGCTACGAGCAGTACTTC. It codes for CASSLGASGSYEQYF.

This clone occurred a few times. The rearrangement uses TRBV6-5 and TRBJ2-1; 8 bases match TRBD2. Germline CDR1 MNHEY, CDR2 SVGAGI. J gave up 7 bases and V 5 bases, and 10 bases lay outside the gene matches. CDR3 length: 15 residues. The CDR3 region has the DNA TGTGCCAGCAGTCAGCCGGGACTAGTGACTAATGAGCAGTTCTTC. Amino acids: CASSQPGLVTNEQFF.

This rearrangement joins TRBV6-5 to TRBJ1-4; 10 bases fit TRBD1. Germline values: CDR1 MNHEY, CDR2 SVGAGI. The CDR3 spans 15 residues. The V segment lost 9 bases and the J segment 5 bases; nucleotides outside the gene matches: 9. This chain's CDR3 is CASRDRGFMNEKLFF. The CDR3 nucleotides read TGTGCCAGTAGGGACAGGGGATTTATGAATGAAAAACTGTTTTTT.

The chain recombines TRBV9 with TRBJ1-2; possible D gene TRBD1, 5 bases. The length of the CDR3 is 15 residues. Germline V gene lookup returns CDR1 SGDLS and CDR2 YYNGEE. The germline V and J ends were trimmed by 0 bases and 4 bases, with 13 bases remaining between them. CDR3 DNA sequence: TGTGCCAGCAGCGTAGGAAGTGAAGACAGCTATGGCTACACCTTC. This sequence encodes CASSVGSEDSYGYTF.

The chain has TRBV3-1 (or the pseudogene TRBV3-2) and TRBJ1-2; 9 bases map to TRBD1. Trimming at V came to 10 bases and at J to 7 bases, leaving 7 bases not matched to a gene. Germline-derived CDR1 and CDR2 are LGHDT and YNNKEL (reference sequence). The CDR3 sequence is 12 residues long. The CDR3 protein is CATGTGRGGYTF. In DNA, the CDR3 is TGTGCCACCGGGACAGGGAGGGGTGGCTACACCTTC.

The chain uses TRBV24-1 and TRBJ2-3; 7 nucleotides match TRBD2. Germline CDR1 is KGHDR and CDR2 is SFDVKD. The CDR3 extends over 16 amino acids. V lost 4 bases, J lost 3 bases, and 9 bases stayed unmatched. The CDR3 here is CATSEPGLGVTDTQYF. The CDR3 coding sequence is TGTGCCACCAGTGAACCCGGACTAGGAGTAACAGATACGCAGTATTTT.

The genes are TRBV24-1 and TRBJ2-2, with D perhaps matching TRBD1 (5 bases). The CDR3 runs 14 residues. V lost 7 bases, J lost 1 base, and 9 bases lay in between. In germline, CDR1 is KGHDR, CDR2 SFDVKD. CDR3 coding DNA: TGTGCCACCAGAAGAACAGGGAACACCGGGGAGCTGTTTTTT. Its protein product is CATRRTGNTGELFF.

The chain employs TRBV28 and TRBJ2-7; D call uncertain. V was shortened by 5 bases and J by 0 bases, with 17 bases between the two germline ends. The germline gives CDR1 MDHEN, CDR2 SYDVKM. The CDR3 is made up of 16 amino acids. In DNA, the CDR3 is TGTGCCAGCAGTACTGGAGAAGAATTAAGCTCCTACGAGCAGTACTTC. Encoded protein: CASSTGEELSSYEQYF.

J is TRBJ1-2 and V is TRBV19; the D is unclear. The length of the CDR3 is 15 residues. From germline, CDR1 is LNHDA and CDR2 SQIVND (reference sequence). Deletions cut 6 bases from V and 4 bases from J, with 18 bases between. CDR3 sequence: CASRSTGITPYGYTF. CDR3 DNA sequence: TGTGCCAGTAGGAGCACCGGGATAACCCCCTATGGCTACACCTTC. Drawing the rest from reference TRBV19 and TRBJ1-2, the complete variable domain is DGGITQSPKYLFRKEGQNVTLSCEQNLNHDAMYWYRQDPGQGLRLIYYSQIVNDFQKGDIAEGYSVSREKKESFPLTVTSAQKNPTAFYLCASRSTGITPYGYTFGSGTRLTVV.

This sequence joins TRBV7-9 and TRBJ2-4; 7 nucleotides line up with TRBD1. Germline V gene lookup returns CDR1 SEHNR and CDR2 FQNEAQ (reference sequence). The V and J ends lost 4 bases and 0 bases, in that order; junction bases with no gene match: 15. This CDR3 has 19 amino acids. CDR3: CASSYQPGQPSLAKNIQYF. CDR3 DNA sequence: TGTGCCAGCAGCTACCAGCCGGGACAGCCAAGTCTAGCCAAAAACATTCAGTACTTC.

V gene TRBV7-9 combines with J gene TRBJ1-5, with D possibly TRBD1 on 5 matching bases. This CDR3 spans 15 amino acids. The V and J ends lost 5 bases and 2 bases respectively, with 13 bases between them. From germline, CDR1 is SEHNR and CDR2 FQNEAQ (reference sequence). CDR3 residues: CASSRVGAGNQPQHF. As DNA, the CDR3 is TGTGCCAGCAGCCGGGTAGGGGCGGGCAATCAGCCCCAGCATTTT.

Only a few counts were recorded for this clone. V usage is TRBV2 and J usage is TRBJ2-5; no clear D gene. Trimming cost V 7 bases and J 4 bases, with 10 bases left between them. The CDR3 is made up of 12 amino acids. Germline V gives CDR1 SNHLY, CDR2 FYNNEI. The CDR3 is CASKRVGETQYF. CDR3 nucleotides: TGTGCCAGCAAGCGTGTAGGAGAGACCCAGTACTTC.

V gene TRBV7-9 combines with J gene TRBJ1-1; no definite D call. The V gene's germline CDR1 is SEHNR and CDR2 FQNEAQ (reference sequence). Trimming shortened V by 1 base and J by 0 bases, and 12 bases separated the two germline ends. CDR3 size: 16 residues. The CDR3 region has the DNA TGTGCCAGCAGCTTAGGTAAGAGCTCCTTGAACACTGAAGCTTTCTTT. This codes for CASSLGKSSLNTEAFF.

This clone came up once. The chain links TRBV11-2 to TRBJ2-1; D may be TRBD1 (5 bases). Germline assignment: CDR1 SGHAT and CDR2 FQNNGV. This CDR3 spans 16 amino acids. With 1 base removed from V and 0 bases from J, the gap between germline ends came to 10 bases. For the CDR3, the DNA is TGTGCCAGCAGCTTAGTGGGGCCTCCCTCCTACAATGAGCAGTTCTTC. This codes for CASSLVGPPSYNEQFF.

The chain couples TRBV15 to TRBJ2-4; D is uncertain. The germline V and J ends were trimmed by 0 bases and 9 bases, with 12 bases remaining between them. The CDR3 length is 14 residues. Germline V lookup: CDR1 LNHNV, CDR2 YYDKDF (reference sequence). The CDR3 sequence is CATSRDIPSPIQYF. CDR3 nucleotides: TGTGCCACCAGCAGAGACATCCCCAGTCCCATTCAGTACTTC.

This sequence joins TRBV6-6 and TRBJ1-5; no reliable D call. CDR1 MNHNY and CDR2 SVGAGI come from the germline V gene (reference sequence). V was pared by 6 bases and J by 2 bases, with 8 bases between. This CDR3 is built from 13 residues. CDR3 sequence: CASREGGNQPQHF. In DNA, the CDR3 is TGTGCCAGCAGAGAGGGCGGCAATCAGCCCCAGCATTTT.

V and J are TRBV18 and TRBJ1-3; tentative D call: TRBD1 (6 bases). The CDR3 has 16 residues. CDR1 is KGHSH and CDR2 is LQKENI in the germline V gene. Trimming removed 3 bases at V and 1 base at J, with 13 bases between. The CDR3 DNA follows: TGTGCCAGCTCACCCTCCCGCCAGGGGTCTGGAAACACCATATATTTT. It encodes CASSPSRQGSGNTIYF. Filled out from reference TRBV18 and TRBJ1-3, the complete variable domain reads NAGVMQNPRHLVRRRGQEARLRCSPMKGHSHVYWYRQLPEEGLKFMVYLQKENIIDESGMPKERFSAEFPKEGPSILRIQQVVRGDSAAYFCASSPSRQGSGNTIYFGEGSWLTVV.

This sequence joins TRBV5-1 and TRBJ1-2, with 8 bases lining up with TRBD1. With V trimmed by 5 bases and J by 6 bases, 9 bases remained unmatched. Germline V gene sequence: CDR1 SGHRS, CDR2 YFSETQ. The length of the CDR3 is 14 residues. The CDR3 DNA follows: TGCGCCAGCAGTCTGGACAGGGCGTCGGATGGCTACACCTTC. Translation gives CASSLDRASDGYTF.

This sequence joins TRBV5-1 and TRBJ1-3, with D perhaps TRBD1 (6 bases). The ends were cut back, 2 bases at V and 6 bases at J, with 9 bases in the middle. The length of the CDR3 is 13 residues. In germline, CDR1 is SGHRS, CDR2 YFSETQ. The CDR3 bases are TGCGCCAGCAGCTTCAGGGGTGAAAACACCATATATTTT. It is translated as CASSFRGENTIYF.

This clone appeared a few times. The V and J genes are TRBV29-1 and TRBJ2-3; 7 bases fit TRBD2. The CDR3 spans 14 residues. V gave up 7 bases and J gave up 0 bases; unmatched junction bases: 7. Germline V gives CDR1 SQVTM, CDR2 ANQGSEA. DNA for the CDR3: TGCAGCGCCTCTAGCGGCCTTAGCACAGATACGCAGTATTTT. Its translation is CSASSGLSTDTQYF.

Points on this clone: The junction and the germline gene differ at one end; a read error may be behind it. V is TRBV9 and J is TRBJ1-2; D may be TRBD1 (6 bases). Per the germline V gene, CDR1 is SGDLS and CDR2 is YYNGEE. This CDR3 contains 17 residues. The CDR3 nucleotides are TGCCCCCGCCGCGCGGGGGGGCCGGGGGCGTCTTTCTATGGCTACACCTTC. It specifies CPRRAGGPGASFYGYTF.

The chain couples TRBV3-1 (or the pseudogene TRBV3-2) to TRBJ2-2; possibly TRBD2 for D (5 bases). Deletions cut 3 bases from V and 6 bases from J, with 14 bases between. Germline V gene lookup returns CDR1 LGHDT and CDR2 YNNKEL (reference sequence). The CDR3 totals 15 residues. The CDR3 spells CASSQNPGLAGELFF. The CDR3 DNA reads TGTGCCAGCAGCCAGAACCCAGGACTCGCCGGGGAGCTGTTTTTT.

The CDR3: CASSRQSTNEKLFF. For the CDR3, the DNA is TGTGCCAGTAGTAGACAGTCAACTAATGAAAAACTGTTTTTT. The chain employs TRBV19 and TRBJ1-4; possibly TRBD1 for D (5 bases). Trimming removed 4 bases from V and 0 bases from J, with 6 bases in between. The CDR3 spans 14 residues. CDR1 LNHDA and CDR2 SQIVND come from the germline V gene (reference sequence).